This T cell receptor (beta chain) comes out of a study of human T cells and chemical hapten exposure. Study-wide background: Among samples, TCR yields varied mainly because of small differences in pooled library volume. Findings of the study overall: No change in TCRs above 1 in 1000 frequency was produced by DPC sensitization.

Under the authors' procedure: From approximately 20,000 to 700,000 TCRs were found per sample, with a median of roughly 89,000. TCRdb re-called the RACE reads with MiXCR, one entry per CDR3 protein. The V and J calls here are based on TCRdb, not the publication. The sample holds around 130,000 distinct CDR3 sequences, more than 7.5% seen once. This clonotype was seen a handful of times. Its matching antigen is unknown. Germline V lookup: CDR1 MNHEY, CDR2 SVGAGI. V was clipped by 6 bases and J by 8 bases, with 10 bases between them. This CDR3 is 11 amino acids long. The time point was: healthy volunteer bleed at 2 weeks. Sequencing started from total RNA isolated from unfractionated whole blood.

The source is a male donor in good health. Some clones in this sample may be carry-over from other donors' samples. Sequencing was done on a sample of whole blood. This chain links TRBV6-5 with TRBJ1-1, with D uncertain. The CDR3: CASSHGTEAFF. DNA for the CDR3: TGTGCCAGCAGCCATGGCACGGAAGCTTTCTTT.